There are a few counts of the clone carrying this TCR beta chain. The antigen is undetermined. RNA, once extracted, was reverse transcribed into cDNA for use as the sequencing template. Profiled with immunoSEQ multiplex PCR; TCRdb holds only in-frame clones, not every one. The sample contains 170,000 or so clones, around 50% of which appear only once. This CDR3 spans 16 amino acids. V trimming: 5 bases; J trimming: 9 bases; junction bases outside the gene matches: 12. The germline gives CDR1 LNHDA, CDR2 SQIVND (reference sequence). Treatment reported: oral pan-JAK inhibitor, 5-10 mg twice daily. The data stem from a study of CD8+ T cells in alopecia areata. General study points: Sequences from scalp samples also cover resident alphabeta T cells of normal skin.

This sequence was found in a human donor with alopecia areata. The chain combines TRBV19 with TRBJ1-6; 8 positions agree with TRBD1. The source material was CD8+ T cells sorted from blood, sampled at week 24, from a patient treated with tofacitinib. The CDR3 nucleotides are TGTGCCAGTAGTTCTAACCCAGGGGGCTCGGGTTCACCCCTCCACTTT. Its translation is CASSSNPGGSGSPLHF. Full variable domain (missing parts from reference TRBV19 and TRBJ1-6): DGGITQSPKYLFRKEGQNVTLSCEQNLNHDAMYWYRQDPGQGLRLIYYSQIVNDFQKGDIAEGYSVSREKKESFPLTVTSAQKNPTAFYLCASSSNPGGSGSPLHFGNGTRLTVT.